This T cell receptor beta chain was observed in a study of blood T cell repertoires in COVID-19. Study at large: From T cells, B-cell-depleted T cells, or PBMCs came the material, which was cDNA or gDNA.

The CDR3 is made up of 15 amino acids. V shed 2 bases and J 7 bases; nucleotides not matched to a gene: 9. Per the germline V gene, CDR1 is MDHEN and CDR2 is SYDVKM. Study processing details: Reference gene primer amplification gave nucleated cell count estimates. The data were produced by immunoSEQ multiplex PCR, yet TCRdb's version contains in-frame clones alone and is incomplete. Clonal size and the V and J genes are those of that table, whereas D and trimming came from the DNA. The sample consists of 60,000 to 75,000 clones, 76% of them appearing once. Sequencing was carried out using peripheral blood. This clonotype was obtained from a woman older than 75 with acute or convalescent COVID-19. V gene TRBV28 combines with J gene TRBJ1-2; TRBD1 agrees at 8 bases. DNA for the CDR3: TGTGCCAGCAGTTTAGCACCGAGACAGGGGCTTGGCTACACCTTC. Its protein is CASSLAPRQGLGYTF.